Reported below is one T cell receptor beta chain. Its antigen remains unknown. The whole isolated RNA underwent reverse transcription, so sequencing captured expressed TCRB transcripts. Profiled with immunoSEQ multiplex PCR; TCRdb holds only in-frame clones, not every one. The sample carries hundreds of thousands of clones, roughly 13% recorded once. The source of the sample is a study of beta chain features in type 1 diabetes. Overall study context: Sorted cells, about 99 million in number, were examined across all samples. Study-level findings and limits: Whether HLA type influences TCRB rearrangement remained unresolved here. An over-representation of cells with high TCR expression could result from cDNA sequencing. It was possible that PCR favored shorter templates, equally so in patients and controls. There was a moderate but significant shortening of TCRB CDR3s in all four CD4+ subsets of Type 1 diabetes patients.

Sequenced sample: naive CD4+ T cells from blood. This clonotype was sampled from a man aged 18 to 35 with type 1 diabetes.

CDR3 sequence reads: CASSQDSERGGYTF. The CDR3 nucleotides are TGCGCCAGCAGCCAAGATTCGGAGAGGGGTGGCTACACCTTC. The chain links TRBV4-1 to TRBJ1-2, with a weak D call TRBD1 (5 bases). The CDR3 totals 14 residues. Trimming left V 0 bases short and J 7 bases short, with 12 bases between. Per germline, CDR1 MGHRA and CDR2 YSYEKL.